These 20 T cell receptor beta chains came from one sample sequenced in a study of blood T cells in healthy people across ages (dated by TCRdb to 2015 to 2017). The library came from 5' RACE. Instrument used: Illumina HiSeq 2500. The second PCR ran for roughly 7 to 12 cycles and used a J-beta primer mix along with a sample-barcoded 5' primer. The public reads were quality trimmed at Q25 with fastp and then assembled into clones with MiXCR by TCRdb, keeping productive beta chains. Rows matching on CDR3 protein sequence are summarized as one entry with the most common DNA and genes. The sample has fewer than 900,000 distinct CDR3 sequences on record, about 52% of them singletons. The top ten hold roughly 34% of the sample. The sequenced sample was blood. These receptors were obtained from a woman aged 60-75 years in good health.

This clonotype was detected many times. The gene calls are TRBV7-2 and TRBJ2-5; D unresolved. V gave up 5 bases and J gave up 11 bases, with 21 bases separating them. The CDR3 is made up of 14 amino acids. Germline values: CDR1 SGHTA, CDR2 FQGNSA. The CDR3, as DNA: TGTGCCAGCAGCCAAATGCTTGCACGTCGAGAGCAGTACTTC. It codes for CASSQMLARREQYF.

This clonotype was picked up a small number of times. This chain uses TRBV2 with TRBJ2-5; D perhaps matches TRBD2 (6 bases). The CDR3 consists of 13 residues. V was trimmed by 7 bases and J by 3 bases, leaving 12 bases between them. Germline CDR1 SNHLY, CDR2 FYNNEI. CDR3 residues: CASNPGAEETQYF. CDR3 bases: TGTGCCAGCAACCCGGGAGCAGAAGAGACCCAGTACTTC.

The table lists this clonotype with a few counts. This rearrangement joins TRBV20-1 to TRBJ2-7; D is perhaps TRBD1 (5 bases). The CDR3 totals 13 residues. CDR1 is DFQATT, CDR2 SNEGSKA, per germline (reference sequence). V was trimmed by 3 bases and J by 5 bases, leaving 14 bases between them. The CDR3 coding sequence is TGCAGTGCTAGCAGGGCCGGTAGGGACGAGCAGTACTTC. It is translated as CSASRAGRDEQYF.

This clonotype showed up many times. The CDR3 loop is CSHGGRLAADTQYF. The CDR3 nucleotides read TGCAGCCATGGGGGGAGACTTGCCGCAGATACGCAGTATTTT. V and J are TRBV20-1 and TRBJ2-3; D possibly corresponds to TRBD2 (6 bases). The CDR3 runs to 14 residues. Germline values: CDR1 DFQATT, CDR2 SNEGSKA (reference sequence).

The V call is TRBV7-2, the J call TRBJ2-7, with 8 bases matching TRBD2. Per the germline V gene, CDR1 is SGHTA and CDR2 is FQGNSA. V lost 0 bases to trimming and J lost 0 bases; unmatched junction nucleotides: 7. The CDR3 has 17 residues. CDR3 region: CASSLASGTRSSYEQYF. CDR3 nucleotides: TGTGCCAGCAGCTTAGCATCCGGGACTAGAAGCTCCTACGAGCAGTACTTC.

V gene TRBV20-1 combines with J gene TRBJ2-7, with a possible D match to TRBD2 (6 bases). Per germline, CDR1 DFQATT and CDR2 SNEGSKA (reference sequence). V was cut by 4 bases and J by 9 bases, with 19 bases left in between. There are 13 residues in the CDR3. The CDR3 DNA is TGCAGTGCTACAACGGGACTCCTTTCTTCGCAGTACTTC. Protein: CSATTGLLSSQYF.

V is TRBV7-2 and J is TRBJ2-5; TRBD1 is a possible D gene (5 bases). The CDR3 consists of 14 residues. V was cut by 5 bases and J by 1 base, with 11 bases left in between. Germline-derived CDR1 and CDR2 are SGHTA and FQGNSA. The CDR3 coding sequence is TGTGCCAGCAGCAAACTTCAGGGCCAAGAGACCCAGTACTTC. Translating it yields CASSKLQGQETQYF.

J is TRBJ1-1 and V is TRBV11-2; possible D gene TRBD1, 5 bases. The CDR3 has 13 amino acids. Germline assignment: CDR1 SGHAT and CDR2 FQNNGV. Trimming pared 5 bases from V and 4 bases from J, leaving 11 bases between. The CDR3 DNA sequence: TGTGCCAGCAGCGCCCAGGGAGGCACTGAAGCTTTCTTT. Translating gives CASSAQGGTEAFF.

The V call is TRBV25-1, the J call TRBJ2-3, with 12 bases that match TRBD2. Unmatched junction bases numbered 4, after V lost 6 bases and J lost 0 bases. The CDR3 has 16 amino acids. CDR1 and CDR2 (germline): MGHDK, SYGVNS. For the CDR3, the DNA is TGTGCCAGCAGGTCCGGACTAGCGGGGAGCACAGATACGCAGTATTTT. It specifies CASRSGLAGSTDTQYF.

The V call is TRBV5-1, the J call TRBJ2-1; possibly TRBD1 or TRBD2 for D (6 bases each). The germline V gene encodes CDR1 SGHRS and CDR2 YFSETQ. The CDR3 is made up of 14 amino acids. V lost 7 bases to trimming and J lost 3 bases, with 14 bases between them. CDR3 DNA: TGCGCCAGCGCAGCCGGGGGCAGCTACAATGAGCAGTTCTTC. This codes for CASAAGGSYNEQFF.

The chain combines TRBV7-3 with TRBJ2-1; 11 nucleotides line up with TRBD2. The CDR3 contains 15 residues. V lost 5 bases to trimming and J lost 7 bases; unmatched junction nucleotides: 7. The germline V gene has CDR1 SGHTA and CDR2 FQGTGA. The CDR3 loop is CASSPQVAGGNEQFF. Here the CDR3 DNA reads TGTGCCAGCAGCCCCCAGGTAGCGGGAGGGAATGAGCAGTTCTTC.

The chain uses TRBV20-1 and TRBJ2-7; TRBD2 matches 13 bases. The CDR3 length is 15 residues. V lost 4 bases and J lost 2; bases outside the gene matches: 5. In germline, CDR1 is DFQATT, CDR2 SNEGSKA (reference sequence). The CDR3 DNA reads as TGCAGTGCTACCCCGACTAGCGGGAGGCCCTACGAGCAGTACTTC. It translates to CSATPTSGRPYEQYF.

CDR3 coding DNA: TGTGCCAGCAGTTTCCTGACAGGGGTCTTCGGCAATGAGCAGTTCTTC. This encodes CASSFLTGVFGNEQFF. The chain is built from TRBV28 and TRBJ2-1; 8 bases line up with TRBD1. The length of the CDR3 is 16 residues. The V and J ends lost 3 bases and 6 bases, in that order; junction bases with no gene match: 10. Germline V gene lookup returns CDR1 MDHEN and CDR2 SYDVKM.

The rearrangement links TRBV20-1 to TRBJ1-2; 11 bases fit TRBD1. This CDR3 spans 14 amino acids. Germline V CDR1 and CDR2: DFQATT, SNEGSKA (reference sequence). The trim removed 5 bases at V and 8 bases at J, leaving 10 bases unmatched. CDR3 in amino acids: CSAYPGQGAGGYTF. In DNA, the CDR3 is TGCAGTGCTTACCCCGGACAGGGGGCGGGAGGCTACACCTTC.

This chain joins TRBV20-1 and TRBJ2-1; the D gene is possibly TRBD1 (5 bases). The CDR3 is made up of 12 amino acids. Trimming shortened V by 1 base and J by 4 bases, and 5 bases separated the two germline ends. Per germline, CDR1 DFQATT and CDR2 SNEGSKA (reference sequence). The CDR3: CSARGTYNEQFF. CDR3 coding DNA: TGCAGTGCTAGAGGGACATACAATGAGCAGTTCTTC.

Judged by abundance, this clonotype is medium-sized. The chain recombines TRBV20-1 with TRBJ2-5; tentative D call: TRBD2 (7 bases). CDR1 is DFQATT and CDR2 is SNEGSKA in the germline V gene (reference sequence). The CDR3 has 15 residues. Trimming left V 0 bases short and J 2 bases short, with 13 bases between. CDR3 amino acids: CSARDGGGQQETQYF. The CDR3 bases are TGCAGTGCTAGAGATGGGGGGGGGCAGCAAGAGACCCAGTACTTC.

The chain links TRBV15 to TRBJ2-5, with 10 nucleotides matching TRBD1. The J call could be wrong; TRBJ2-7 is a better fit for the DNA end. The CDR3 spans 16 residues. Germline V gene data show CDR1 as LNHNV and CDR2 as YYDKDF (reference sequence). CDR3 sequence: CATSRAGRTGGDEQYF. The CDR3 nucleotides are TGTGCCACCAGCAGAGCCGGTAGGACAGGGGGGGACGAGCAGTACTTC.

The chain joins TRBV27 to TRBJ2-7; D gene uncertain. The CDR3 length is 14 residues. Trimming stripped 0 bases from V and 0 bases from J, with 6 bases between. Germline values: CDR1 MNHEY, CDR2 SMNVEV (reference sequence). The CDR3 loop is CASSLSISSYEQYF. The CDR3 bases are TGTGCCAGCAGTTTATCGATTAGCTCCTACGAGCAGTACTTC.

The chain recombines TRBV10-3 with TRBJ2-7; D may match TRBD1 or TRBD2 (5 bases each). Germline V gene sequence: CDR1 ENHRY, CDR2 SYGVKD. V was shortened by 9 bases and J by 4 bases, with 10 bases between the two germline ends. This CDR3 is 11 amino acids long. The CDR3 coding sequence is TGTGCCATTGCCAGGGAGTACGAGCAGTACTTC. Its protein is CAIAREYEQYF.

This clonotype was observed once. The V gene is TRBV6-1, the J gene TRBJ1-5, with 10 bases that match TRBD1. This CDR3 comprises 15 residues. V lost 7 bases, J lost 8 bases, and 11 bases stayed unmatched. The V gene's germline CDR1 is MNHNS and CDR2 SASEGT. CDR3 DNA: TGTGCCAGCAATTTTGAGGACAGGGGGTGGGAGCCCCAGCATTTT. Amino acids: CASNFEDRGWEPQHF.